A single sample is the source of the 10 T cell receptor beta chains below, sequenced in a study of graft-versus-host responses after intestinal transplantation. These receptors' antigens are unknown. This table comes from immunoSEQ multiplex PCR, and its TCRdb copy is limited to in-frame clones, with some not included. The table has over 65,000 clones, about nine tenths seen once. The sequencing here drew on unstimulated CD4+ T cells sorted from spleen or lymph node cells, taken before intestinal transplant. The origin of the receptors is a human donor who received an intestinal transplant.

The count of this clone is one. The rearrangement uses TRBV27 and TRBJ2-6; 8 bases map to TRBD1. The CDR3 has 20 amino acids. The germline V gene encodes CDR1 MNHEY and CDR2 SMNVEV (reference sequence). Trimming took 6 bases from V and 0 from J; bases not matched to a gene: 16. The CDR3 DNA reads as TGTGCCAGCAGCAAGCTAGGGCCGGGACAGGCTTACTCTGGGGCCAACGTCCTGACTTTC. As protein: CASSKLGPGQAYSGANVLTF.

The gene calls are TRBV30 and TRBJ1-1, with unresolved D. Between the trimmed V and J ends, which lost 3 bases and 5 bases, there was a span of 10 bases. There are 12 residues in the CDR3. CDR1 is GTSNPN, CDR2 SVGIG, per germline (reference sequence). CDR3: CAWRNTLTEAFF. The CDR3 coding sequence is TGTGCCTGGAGGAACACCCTTACTGAAGCTTTCTTT.

In its sample, this clone was seen once. This sequence joins TRBV9 and TRBJ1-2, with 10 bases lining up with TRBD1. Germline CDR1 SGDLS, CDR2 YYNGEE. V dropped 0 bases and J dropped 3; count of bases not matched to a gene: 2. The CDR3 length is 15 residues. The CDR3 DNA reads as TGTGCCAGCAGCGTAGGGACAGGGGGTGACTATGGCTACACCTTC. Amino acids: CASSVGTGGDYGYTF.

The chain couples TRBV5-5 to TRBJ2-7; no reliable D call. Trimming stripped 3 bases from V and 3 bases from J, with 13 bases between. Per germline, CDR1 SGHKS and CDR2 YYEKEE (reference sequence). CDR3 length equals 14 residues. The CDR3 protein is CASSYNSLDYEQYF. CDR3 sequence (DNA): TGTGCCAGCAGCTACAATAGCCTCGACTACGAGCAGTACTTC.

The chain employs TRBV5-5 and TRBJ2-3; D is perhaps TRBD2 (6 bases). Germline CDR1 is SGHKS and CDR2 is YYEKEE (reference sequence). Trimming took 0 bases from V and 6 from J, leaving 11 bases between them. This CDR3 has 14 amino acids. The CDR3 bases are TGTGCCAGCAGCTTGGATACAGGAGGGGATACGCAGTATTTT. This encodes CASSLDTGGDTQYF. The full variable domain, rest sourced from reference TRBV5-5 and TRBJ2-3, is DAGVTQSPTHLIKTRGQQVTLRCSPISGHKSVSWYQQVLGQGPQFIFQYYEKEERGRGNFPDRFSARQFPNYSSELNVNALLLGDSALYLCASSLDTGGDTQYFGPGTRLTVL.

The rearrangement joins TRBV5-1 to TRBJ2-3, with 9 bases identical to TRBD2. CDR3 length equals 18 residues. With V trimmed by 2 bases and J by 5 bases, 15 bases remained unmatched. Germline CDR1 reads SGHRS; CDR2 reads YFSETQ. CDR3 sequence: CASSLAWPSGVFKDTQYF. The CDR3 DNA is TGCGCCAGCAGCTTAGCGTGGCCTAGCGGGGTGTTTAAAGATACGCAGTATTTT.

The chain employs TRBV4-3 and TRBJ2-3; 11 positions agree with TRBD2. The CDR3 extends over 20 amino acids. Germline trimming cut 0 bases from V and 1 base from J; bases unmatched to any gene: 12. The germline V gene encodes CDR1 LGHNA and CDR2 YSLEER. CDR3 DNA: TGCGCCAGCAGCCAAGATTGGGCATACTATAGCGGGGGGGGCACAGATACGCAGTATTTT. Protein product: CASSQDWAYYSGGGTDTQYF.

This clone was observed a few times. This chain links TRBV10-3 with TRBJ2-7; 8 bases fit TRBD2. V was clipped by 0 bases and J by 0 bases; unmatched bases: 7. CDR1 is ENHRY and CDR2 is SYGVKD in the germline V gene. The CDR3 spans 17 residues. The CDR3 sequence: CAISESGLAAGSYEQYF. The CDR3 region has the DNA TGTGCCATCAGTGAGTCAGGACTAGCAGCAGGCTCCTACGAGCAGTACTTC.

In its sample, this clone was seen once. V usage is TRBV7-8 and J usage is TRBJ2-7; D is possibly TRBD1 (6 bases). CDR1 is SGHVS, CDR2 FQNEAQ, per germline. The CDR3 extends over 13 amino acids. With 1 base removed from V and 3 bases from J, the gap between germline ends came to 7 bases. CDR3 in DNA: TGTGCCAGCAGCTTAGGACAGGTCTACGAGCAGTACTTC. Protein sequence: CASSLGQVYEQYF.

The gene calls are TRBV6-5 and TRBJ2-7; TRBD2 matches at 7 bases. Trimming took 4 bases from V and 3 from J; bases not matched to a gene: 12. The CDR3 spans 16 residues. CDR1 and CDR2 from the germline V gene are MNHEY and SVGAGI. The CDR3 sequence is CASSSGTTPRDYEQYF. The CDR3 nucleotides read TGTGCCAGCAGTTCCGGGACTACCCCGCGGGACTACGAGCAGTACTTC.